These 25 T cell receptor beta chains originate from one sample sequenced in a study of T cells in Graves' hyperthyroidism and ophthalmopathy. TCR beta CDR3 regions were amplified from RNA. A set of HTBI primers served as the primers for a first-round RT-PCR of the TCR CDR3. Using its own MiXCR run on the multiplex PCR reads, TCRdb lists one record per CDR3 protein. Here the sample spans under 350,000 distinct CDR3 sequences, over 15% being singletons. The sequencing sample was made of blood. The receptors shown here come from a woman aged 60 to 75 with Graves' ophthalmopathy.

CDR3 in DNA: TGTGCCAGCAGCCCAAGTTATTACAATGAGCAGTTCTTC. It encodes CASSPSYYNEQFF. The chain combines TRBV3-1 with TRBJ2-1; D gene unclear. Deletions cut 4 bases from V and 4 bases from J, with 8 bases between. The CDR3 contains 13 residues. From germline, CDR1 is LGHDT and CDR2 YNNKEL (reference sequence).

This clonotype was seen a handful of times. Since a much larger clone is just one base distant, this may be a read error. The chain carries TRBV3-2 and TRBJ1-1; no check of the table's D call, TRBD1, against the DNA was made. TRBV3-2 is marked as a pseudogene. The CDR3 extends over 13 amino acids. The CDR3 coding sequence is TGTGCCAGCAGCCAATCTCAAGGGAGCGGAGCTTTCTTT. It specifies CASSQSQGSGAFF.

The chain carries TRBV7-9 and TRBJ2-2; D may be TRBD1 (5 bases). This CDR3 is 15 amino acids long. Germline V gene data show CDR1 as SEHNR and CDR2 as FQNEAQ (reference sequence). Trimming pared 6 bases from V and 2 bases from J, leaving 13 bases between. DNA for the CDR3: TGTGCCAGCAGGCGGCAGGGCCCCAACACCGGGGAGCTGTTTTTT. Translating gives CASRRQGPNTGELFF.

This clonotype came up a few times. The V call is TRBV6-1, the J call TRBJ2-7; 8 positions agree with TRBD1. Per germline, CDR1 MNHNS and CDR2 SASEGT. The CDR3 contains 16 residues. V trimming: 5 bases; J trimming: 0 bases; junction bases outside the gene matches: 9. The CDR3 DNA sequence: TGTGCCAGCAGTCCCCGGTGGGGGACAGGCTCCTACGAGCAGTACTTC. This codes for CASSPRWGTGSYEQYF.

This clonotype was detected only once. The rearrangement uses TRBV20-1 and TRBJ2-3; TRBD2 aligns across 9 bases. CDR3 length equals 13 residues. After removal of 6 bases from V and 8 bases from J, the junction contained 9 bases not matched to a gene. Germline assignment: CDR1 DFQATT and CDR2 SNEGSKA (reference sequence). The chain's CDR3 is CSAAGGGAGTQYF. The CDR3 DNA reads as TGCAGTGCGGCGGGAGGGGGAGCAGGTACGCAGTATTTT.

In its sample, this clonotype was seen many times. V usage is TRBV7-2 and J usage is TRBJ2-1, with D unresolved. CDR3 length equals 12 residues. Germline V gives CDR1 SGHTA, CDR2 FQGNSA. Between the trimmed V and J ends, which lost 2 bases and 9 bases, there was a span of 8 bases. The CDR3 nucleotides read TGTGCCAGCAGCTTAAGGGATGGTGAGCAGTTCTTC. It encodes CASSLRDGEQFF.

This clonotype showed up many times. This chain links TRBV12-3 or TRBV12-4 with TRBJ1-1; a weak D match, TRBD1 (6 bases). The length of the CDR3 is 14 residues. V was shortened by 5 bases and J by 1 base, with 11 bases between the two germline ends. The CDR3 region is CASSLTGANTEAFF. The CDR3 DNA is TGTGCCAGCAGTCTGACGGGGGCGAACACTGAAGCTTTCTTT.

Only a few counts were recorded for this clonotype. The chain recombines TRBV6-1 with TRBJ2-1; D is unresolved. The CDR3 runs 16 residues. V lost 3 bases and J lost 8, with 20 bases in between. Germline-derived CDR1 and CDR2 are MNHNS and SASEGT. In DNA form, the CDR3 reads TGTGCCAGCAGTGATTTCCTTCTTTATGTTGACGATGAGCAGTTCTTC. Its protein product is CASSDFLLYVDDEQFF.

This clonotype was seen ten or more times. The CDR3 nucleotides are TGTGCCACCCGAGGGGGGACAACTGAAGCTTTCTTT. The encoded protein is CATRGGTTEAFF. The chain combines TRBV10-3 with TRBJ1-1; D may be TRBD1 (6 bases). The V end was cut by 10 bases, the J end by 5 bases, with 14 bases between. The CDR3 has 12 residues. The germline V gene has CDR1 ENHRY and CDR2 SYGVKD.

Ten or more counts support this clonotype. CDR3 nucleotide sequence: TGTGCCAGCAGCTTAGCAGCCAGCCAACCCCTAGAGCAGTACTTC. Amino acids: CASSLAASQPLEQYF. The chain is built from TRBV7-8 and TRBJ2-7; the D is unclear. Germline CDR1 SGHVS, CDR2 FQNEAQ. The V end lost 0 bases, the J end lost 7 bases, and 16 bases lay between the germline ends. This CDR3 has 15 residues.

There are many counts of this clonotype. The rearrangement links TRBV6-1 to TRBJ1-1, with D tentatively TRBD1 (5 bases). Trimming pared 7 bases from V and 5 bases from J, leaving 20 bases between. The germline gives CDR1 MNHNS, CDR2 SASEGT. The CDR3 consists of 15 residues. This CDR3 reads CASNDGGLGRTEAFF. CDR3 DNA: TGTGCCAGCAACGACGGAGGATTGGGGCGGACTGAAGCTTTCTTT.

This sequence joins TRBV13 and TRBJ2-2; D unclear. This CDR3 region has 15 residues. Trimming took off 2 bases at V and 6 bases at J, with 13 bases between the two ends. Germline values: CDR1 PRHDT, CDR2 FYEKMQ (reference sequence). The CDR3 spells CASSLSGPVAGELFF. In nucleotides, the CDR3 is TGTGCCAGCAGCTTATCGGGCCCGGTCGCCGGGGAGCTGTTTTTT.

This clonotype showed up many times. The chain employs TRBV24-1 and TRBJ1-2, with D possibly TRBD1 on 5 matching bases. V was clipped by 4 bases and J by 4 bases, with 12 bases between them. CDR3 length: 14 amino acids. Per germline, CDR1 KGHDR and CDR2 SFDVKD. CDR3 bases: TGTGCCACCAGTGACCCGGGACGGACCTATGGCTACACCTTC. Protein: CATSDPGRTYGYTF.

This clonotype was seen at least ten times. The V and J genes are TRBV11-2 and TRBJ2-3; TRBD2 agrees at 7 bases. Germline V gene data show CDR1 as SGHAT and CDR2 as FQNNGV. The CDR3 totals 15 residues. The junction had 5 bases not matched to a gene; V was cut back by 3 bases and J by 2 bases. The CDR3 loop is CASSFRGGDTDTQYF. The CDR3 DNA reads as TGTGCCAGCAGCTTCCGCGGGGGAGACACAGATACGCAGTATTTT. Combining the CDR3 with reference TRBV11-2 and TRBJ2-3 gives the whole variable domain EAGVAQSPRYKIIEKRQSVAFWCNPISGHATLYWYQQILGQGPKLLIQFQNNGVVDDSQLPKDRFSAERLKGVDSTLKIQPAKLEDSAVYLCASSFRGGDTDTQYFGPGTRLTVL.

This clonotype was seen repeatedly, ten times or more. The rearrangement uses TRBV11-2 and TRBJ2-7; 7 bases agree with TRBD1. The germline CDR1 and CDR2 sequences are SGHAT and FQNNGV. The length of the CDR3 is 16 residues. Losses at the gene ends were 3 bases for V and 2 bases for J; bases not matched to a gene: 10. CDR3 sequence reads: CASSLGAGTVAYEQYF. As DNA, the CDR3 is TGTGCCAGCAGCTTGGGGGCTGGGACAGTTGCCTACGAGCAGTACTTC.

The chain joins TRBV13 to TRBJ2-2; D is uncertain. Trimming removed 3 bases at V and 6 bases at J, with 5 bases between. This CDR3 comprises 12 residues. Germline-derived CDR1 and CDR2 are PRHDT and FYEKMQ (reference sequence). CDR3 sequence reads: CASSFFSGELFF. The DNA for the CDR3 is TGTGCCAGCAGCTTTTTTTCCGGGGAGCTGTTTTTT.

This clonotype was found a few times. The CDR3 reads CASRTGYAGELFF. The CDR3 region has the DNA TGTGCCAGCAGGACAGGGTATGCCGGGGAGCTGTTTTTT. The chain employs TRBV27 and TRBJ2-2; TRBD1 aligns across 7 bases. With 6 bases clipped from V and 6 bases from J, the junction kept 4 bases outside the gene matches. The V gene's germline CDR1 is MNHEY and CDR2 SMNVEV (reference sequence). CDR3 length: 13 residues.

CDR3 coding DNA: TGTGCCAGCAGTGCGGCAGGGCATAGCAATCAGCCCCAGCATTTT. Translation: CASSAAGHSNQPQHF. V and J are TRBV2 and TRBJ1-5, with D maybe TRBD1 (5 bases). Germline V gene data show CDR1 as SNHLY and CDR2 as FYNNEI. The V gene lost 4 bases and the J gene lost 0 bases, with 10 bases spanning the gap. The CDR3 covers 15 residues. The full variable domain, rest sourced from reference TRBV2 and TRBJ1-5, is EPEVTQTPSHQVTQMGQEVILRCVPISNHLYFYWYRQILGQKVEFLVSFYNNEISEKSEIFDDQFSVERPDGSNFTLKIRSTKLEDSAMYFCASSAAGHSNQPQHFGDGTRLSIL.

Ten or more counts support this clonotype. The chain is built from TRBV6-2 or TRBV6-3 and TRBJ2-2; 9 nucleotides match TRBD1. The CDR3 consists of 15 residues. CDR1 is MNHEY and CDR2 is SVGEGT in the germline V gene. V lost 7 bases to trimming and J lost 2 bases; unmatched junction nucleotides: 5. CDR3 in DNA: TGTGCCAGCAACAGGGGACAGGGAAACACCGGGGAGCTGTTTTTT. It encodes CASNRGQGNTGELFF.

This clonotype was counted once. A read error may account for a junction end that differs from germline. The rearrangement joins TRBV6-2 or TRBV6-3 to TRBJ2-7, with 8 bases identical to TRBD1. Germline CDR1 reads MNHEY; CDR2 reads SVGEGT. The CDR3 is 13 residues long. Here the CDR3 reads CTSSWDRRNEQYF. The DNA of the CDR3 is TGTACCAGCAGCTGGGACAGGAGAAACGAGCAGTACTTC.

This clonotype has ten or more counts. The CDR3 here is CASSRTIEELNTGELFF. For the CDR3, the DNA is TGTGCCAGCAGCCGGACGATTGAGGAGCTGAACACCGGGGAGCTGTTTTTT. The V and J genes are TRBV7-8 and TRBJ2-2; D not resolved. Trimming took 5 bases from V and 1 from J, leaving 17 bases between them. Germline V lookup: CDR1 SGHVS, CDR2 FQNEAQ. The CDR3 contains 17 residues.

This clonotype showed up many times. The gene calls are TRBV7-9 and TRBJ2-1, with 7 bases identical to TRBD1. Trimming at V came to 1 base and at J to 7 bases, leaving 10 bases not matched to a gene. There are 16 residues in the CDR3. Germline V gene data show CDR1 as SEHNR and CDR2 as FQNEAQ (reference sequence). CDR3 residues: CASSLVFLGQRNEQFF. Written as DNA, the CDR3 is TGTGCCAGCAGCTTAGTTTTTTTGGGACAGAGAAATGAGCAGTTCTTC.

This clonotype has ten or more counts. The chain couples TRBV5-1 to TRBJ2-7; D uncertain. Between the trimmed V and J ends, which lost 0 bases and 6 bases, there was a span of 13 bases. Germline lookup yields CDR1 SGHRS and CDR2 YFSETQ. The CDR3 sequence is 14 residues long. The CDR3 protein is CASSLATRAGEQYF. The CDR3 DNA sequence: TGCGCCAGCAGCTTGGCGACCCGGGCAGGCGAGCAGTACTTC.

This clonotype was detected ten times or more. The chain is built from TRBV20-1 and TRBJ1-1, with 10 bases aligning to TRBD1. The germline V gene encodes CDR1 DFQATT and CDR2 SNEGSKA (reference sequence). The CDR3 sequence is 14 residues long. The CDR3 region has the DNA TGCAGGCCCCGGGACAGGGGTGGGAACACTGAAGCTTTCTTT. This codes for CRPRDRGGNTEAFF.

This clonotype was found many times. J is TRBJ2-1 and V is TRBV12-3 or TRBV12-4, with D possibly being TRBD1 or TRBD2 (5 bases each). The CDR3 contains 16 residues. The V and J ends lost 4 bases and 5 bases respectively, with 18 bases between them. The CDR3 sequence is CASSSPRDGGHNEQFF. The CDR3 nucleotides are TGTGCCAGCAGTTCCCCCCGGGACGGAGGACACAATGAGCAGTTCTTC.